Shown below are 18 T cell receptor beta chains from a single sample sequenced in a study of blood T cells in healthy people across ages. Then a second PCR, running about 6 to 12 cycles, was carried out with a sample-barcoded 5' primer and a J-beta primer mix. In TCRdb, the 5' RACE reads were re-called with MiXCR into one record per CDR3 protein. The data show roughly 800,000 distinct CDR3 sequences, 55% to 70% seen once. What was sequenced was blood. These receptors came from a man aged 30 to 45 in good health.

This chain joins TRBV28 and TRBJ1-5; D is uncertain. V lost 7 bases and J 7 bases, leaving 14 bases between the germline ends. CDR3 length: 13 amino acids. The germline V gene encodes CDR1 MDHEN and CDR2 SYDVKM. CDR3 DNA sequence: TGTGCCAGCAACACGGGCAGTAAACAGCCCCAGCATTTT. The encoded protein is CASNTGSKQPQHF.

The genes are TRBV11-2 and TRBJ1-1, with D uncertain. V was cut by 5 bases and J by 1 base, with 11 bases left in between. From germline, CDR1 is SGHAT and CDR2 FQNNGV. CDR3 length equals 14 residues. CDR3 loop: CASSHGWGNTEAFF. CDR3 DNA: TGTGCCAGCAGCCATGGTTGGGGGAACACTGAAGCTTTCTTT.

The chain is built from TRBV5-1 and TRBJ1-1, with TRBD1 identical over 7 bases. There are 16 residues in the CDR3. Germline lookup yields CDR1 SGHRS and CDR2 YFSETQ. Losses at the gene ends were 1 base for V and 3 bases for J; bases not matched to a gene: 9. In DNA, the CDR3 is TGCGCCAGCAGCTTGTGGGAGGTCACAGGGGACACTGAAGCTTTCTTT. Protein product: CASSLWEVTGDTEAFF.

This clonotype was seen only a few times. V is TRBV20-1 and J is TRBJ2-5; the D gene is possibly TRBD2 (6 bases). Trimming removed 6 bases at V and 0 bases at J, with 11 bases between. Per germline, CDR1 DFQATT and CDR2 SNEGSKA (reference sequence). This CDR3 has 13 amino acids. The CDR3 loop reads CSAPTSDQETQYF. CDR3 in DNA: TGCAGTGCGCCGACTAGTGACCAAGAGACCCAGTACTTC.

This clonotype was recorded many times. The rearrangement joins TRBV15 to TRBJ2-1; no definite D call. Germline-derived CDR1 and CDR2 are LNHNV and YYDKDF (reference sequence). The V end lost 1 base, the J end lost 6 bases, and 7 bases lay between the germline ends. The CDR3 is 13 residues long. Here the CDR3 reads CATSRAEGNEQFF. The CDR3 nucleotides read TGTGCCACCAGCAGAGCCGAAGGCAATGAGCAGTTCTTC. The whole variable domain, filled in from reference TRBV15 and TRBJ2-1, reads DAMVIQNPRYQVTQFGKPVTLSCSQTLNHNVMYWYQQKSSQAPKLLFHYYDKDFNNEADTPDNFQSRRPNTSFCFLDIRSPGLGDTAMYLCATSRAEGNEQFFGPGTRLTVL.

The V gene is TRBV30, the J gene TRBJ2-1, with D possibly TRBD2 on 5 matching bases. TRBJ2-7 explains the end of the DNA better; the J call may be wrong. Germline values: CDR1 GTSNPN, CDR2 SVGIG (reference sequence). CDR3 length: 13 amino acids. The CDR3: CACRIDYYNEQYF. The DNA of the CDR3 is TGTGCCTGCCGAATCGACTATTACAATGAGCAGTACTTC.

The chain employs TRBV3-1 and TRBJ2-7, with D possibly being TRBD1 or TRBD2 (5 bases each). The germline V and J ends were trimmed by 0 bases and 10 bases, with 13 bases remaining between them. The CDR3 runs to 13 residues. The germline V gene encodes CDR1 LGHDT and CDR2 YNNKEL (reference sequence). The CDR3 loop is CASSQDWDGYQYF. The CDR3 DNA reads TGTGCCAGCAGCCAAGACTGGGACGGCTACCAGTACTTC.

The V gene is TRBV29-1, the J gene TRBJ2-7; 7 bases map to TRBD2. This CDR3 spans 14 amino acids. Germline V gene sequence: CDR1 SQVTM, CDR2 ANQGSEA. The junction had 14 bases not matched to a gene; V was cut back by 6 bases and J by 6 bases. DNA for the CDR3: TGCAGCGTGGAGACTGGCGGGAGTATGTGCGAGCAGTACTTC. This codes for CSVETGGSMCEQYF.

The chain carries TRBV12-3 or TRBV12-4 and TRBJ2-5; possible D gene TRBD2, 8 bases. V shed 10 bases and J shed 4 bases, with 19 bases lying between them. This CDR3 contains 14 residues. CDR3 sequence reads: CATRGAGGGETQYF. DNA for the CDR3: TGTGCCACCAGGGGGGCGGGGGGCGGAGAGACCCAGTACTTC.

This rearrangement joins TRBV4-2 to TRBJ2-3; 7 bases are a match to TRBD2. Trimming cost V 0 bases and J 3 bases; bases outside gene matches: 6. Germline assignment: CDR1 LGHNA and CDR2 YNFKEQ. The CDR3 length is 16 residues. CDR3 residues: CASSQDGRVGTDTQYF. For the CDR3, the DNA is TGTGCCAGCAGCCAAGATGGGAGGGTTGGGACAGATACGCAGTATTTT.

This clonotype has only one observation. The chain joins TRBV13 to TRBJ2-3; D unclear. Deletions cut 2 bases from V and 2 bases from J, with 8 bases between. Per germline, CDR1 PRHDT and CDR2 FYEKMQ (reference sequence). The CDR3 sequence is 14 residues long. The CDR3: CASSLMVITDTQYF. For the CDR3, the DNA is TGTGCCAGCAGCTTAATGGTGATCACAGATACGCAGTATTTT.

The chain has TRBV7-9 and TRBJ2-5; D is tentatively TRBD1 or TRBD2 (5 bases each). The CDR3 is 16 amino acids. Germline V gene data show CDR1 as SEHNR and CDR2 as FQNEAQ (reference sequence). Trimming pared 4 bases from V and 7 bases from J, leaving 22 bases between. The CDR3: CASSSAGDADIGTQYF. The CDR3 bases are TGTGCCAGCAGCTCCGCTGGGGACGCCGACATTGGGACCCAGTACTTC.

The chain couples TRBV28 to TRBJ2-2; D remains unclear. The germline V gene encodes CDR1 MDHEN and CDR2 SYDVKM. The V gene lost 7 bases and the J gene lost 5 bases, with 8 bases spanning the gap. The CDR3 spans 12 residues. The CDR3 bases are TGTGCCAGCACTCCCCAAACCGGGGAGCTGTTTTTT. Translation: CASTPQTGELFF.

V and J are TRBV12-3 or TRBV12-4 and TRBJ2-1, with D possibly matching TRBD2 (7 bases). V was cut by 0 bases and J by 6 bases, with 12 bases left in between. This CDR3 spans 15 amino acids. CDR3: CASSLAGGAVNEQFF. The CDR3, as DNA: TGTGCCAGCAGTTTAGCGGGGGGGGCAGTCAATGAGCAGTTCTTC.

A few counts support this clonotype. The CDR3 region is CASSLSYRDEQFF. The CDR3 DNA follows: TGTGCCAGCAGCTTAAGTTACCGGGATGAGCAGTTCTTC. This chain links TRBV7-2 with TRBJ2-1; no clear D gene. CDR1 SGHTA and CDR2 FQGNSA come from the germline V gene. The CDR3 has 13 amino acids. V lost 2 bases and J 8 bases, leaving 10 bases between the germline ends.

The rearrangement links TRBV15 to TRBJ1-2; 9 bases agree with TRBD1. The germline V gene encodes CDR1 LNHNV and CDR2 YYDKDF (reference sequence). V was pared by 5 bases and J by 8 bases, with 6 bases of the junction left unmatched. The CDR3 is 13 amino acids. DNA for the CDR3: TGTGCCACCAGCCTCGCCGGGACAGGGGGCTACACCTTC. Protein sequence: CATSLAGTGGYTF.

The chain recombines TRBV6-1 with TRBJ2-5, with no clear D. CDR1 MNHNS and CDR2 SASEGT come from the germline V gene. This CDR3 has 13 residues. With 6 bases removed from V and 5 bases from J, the gap between germline ends came to 13 bases. CDR3 in DNA: TGTGCCAGCAGAAGCTCCGCCGGGGAGACCCAGTACTTC. Its translation is CASRSSAGETQYF.

This chain joins TRBV18 and TRBJ1-2; 8 bases are a match to TRBD1. The germline V gene has CDR1 KGHSH and CDR2 LQKENI. Unmatched junction bases numbered 9, after V lost 1 base and J lost 5 bases. The CDR3 is 16 residues long. The CDR3 DNA is TGTGCCAGCTCACCACGGGCTTCGGACAGGGTTTATGGCTACACCTTC. Translating it yields CASSPRASDRVYGYTF.